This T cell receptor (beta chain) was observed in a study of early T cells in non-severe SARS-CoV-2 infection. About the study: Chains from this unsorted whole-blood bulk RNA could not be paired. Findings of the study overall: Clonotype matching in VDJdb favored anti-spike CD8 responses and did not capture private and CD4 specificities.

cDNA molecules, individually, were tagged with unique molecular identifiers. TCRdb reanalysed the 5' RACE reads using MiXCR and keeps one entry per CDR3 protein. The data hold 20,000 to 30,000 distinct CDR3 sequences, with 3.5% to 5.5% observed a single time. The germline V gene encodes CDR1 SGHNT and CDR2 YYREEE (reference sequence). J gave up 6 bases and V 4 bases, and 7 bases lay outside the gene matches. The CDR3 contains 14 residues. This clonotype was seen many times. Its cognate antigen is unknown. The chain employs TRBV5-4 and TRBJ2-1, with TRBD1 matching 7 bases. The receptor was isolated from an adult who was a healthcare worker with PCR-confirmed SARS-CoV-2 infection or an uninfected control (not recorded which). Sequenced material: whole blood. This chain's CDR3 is CASSKQGKGNEQFF. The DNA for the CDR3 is TGTGCCAGCAGCAAACAGGGGAAAGGCAATGAGCAGTTCTTC.